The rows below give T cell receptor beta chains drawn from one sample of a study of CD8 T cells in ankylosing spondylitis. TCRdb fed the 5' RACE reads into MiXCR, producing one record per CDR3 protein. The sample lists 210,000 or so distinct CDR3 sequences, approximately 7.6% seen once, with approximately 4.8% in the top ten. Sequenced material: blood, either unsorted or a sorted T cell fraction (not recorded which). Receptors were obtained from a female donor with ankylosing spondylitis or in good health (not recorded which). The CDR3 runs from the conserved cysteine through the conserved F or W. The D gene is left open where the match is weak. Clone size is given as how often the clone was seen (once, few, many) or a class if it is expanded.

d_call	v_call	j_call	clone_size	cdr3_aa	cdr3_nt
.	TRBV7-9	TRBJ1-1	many	CASSLEEATEAFF	TGTGCCAGCAGCTTAGAGGAGGCCACTGAAGCTTTCTTT
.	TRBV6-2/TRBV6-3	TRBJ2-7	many	CASSYSNYEQYF	TGTGCCAGCAGTTACTCCAACTACGAGCAGTACTTC
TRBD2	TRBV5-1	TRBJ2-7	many	CASSWGLAASSYEQYF	TGCGCCAGCAGCTGGGGACTAGCGGCGAGCTCCTACGAGCAGTACTTC
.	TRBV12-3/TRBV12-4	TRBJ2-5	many	CASIKKGRGHQETQYF	TGTGCCAGCATCAAAAAGGGCCGGGGGCATCAAGAGACCCAGTACTTC
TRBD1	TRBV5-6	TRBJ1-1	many	CASSPDRGNAEAFF	TGTGCCAGCAGCCCCGACAGGGGTAACGCTGAAGCTTTCTTT
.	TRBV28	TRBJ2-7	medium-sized	CASSPDSLAYEQYF	TGTGCCAGCAGTCCAGACAGCCTAGCCTACGAGCAGTACTTC
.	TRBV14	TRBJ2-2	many	CASSPTLFISRNTGELFF	TGTGCCAGCAGCCCCACCCTTTTCATTTCGCGTAACACCGGGGAGCTGTTTTTT
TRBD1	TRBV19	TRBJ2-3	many	CASSPGTASSTDTQYF	TGTGCCAGTAGCCCCGGGACAGCCTCTAGCACAGATACGCAGTATTTT
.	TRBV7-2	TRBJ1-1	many	CASSPGPSATEAFF	TGTGCCAGCAGCCCAGGACCTAGTGCCACTGAAGCTTTCTTT
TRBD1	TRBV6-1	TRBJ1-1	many	CASSSLFGTGSIRNTEAFF	TGTGCCAGCAGCTCCCTTTTTGGGACAGGGAGTATCCGAAACACTGAAGCTTTCTTT
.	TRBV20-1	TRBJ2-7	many	CSALTELGYEQYF	TGCAGTGCCCTGACAGAGCTCGGGTACGAGCAGTACTTC
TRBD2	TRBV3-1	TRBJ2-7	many	CASSQALSGRAAYEQYF	TGTGCCAGCAGCCAAGCACTAAGCGGGAGGGCCGCCTACGAGCAGTACTTC
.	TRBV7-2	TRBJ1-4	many	CASSLGRGYEKLFF	TGTGCCAGCAGCTTAGGAAGGGGCTACGAAAAACTGTTTTTT
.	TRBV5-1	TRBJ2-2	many	CASSLAAFSSTGELFF	TGCGCCAGCAGCTTGGCCGCGTTTTCGAGCACCGGGGAGCTGTTTTTT
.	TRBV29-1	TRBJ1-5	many	CSVGDTRGEPQHF	TGCAGCGTTGGGGACACCCGGGGAGAGCCCCAGCATTTT
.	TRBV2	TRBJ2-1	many	CASSERYNEQFF	TGTGCCAGCAGTGAAAGGTACAATGAGCAGTTCTTC
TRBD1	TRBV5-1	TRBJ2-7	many	CASSLDRTGDEQYF	TGCGCCAGCAGCTTGGATAGGACAGGGGATGAGCAGTACTTC